This TCR beta chain was observed in a study of cytomegalovirus exposure and HLA in healthy donors. The PCR was carried out with 60 Vbeta primers and 13 Jbeta primers. Produced via immunoSEQ multiplex PCR; TCRdb's table is partial and in-frame only. The table has about 94,000 clones, around 76% seen once; the top ten hold around 7%. The CDR3 is 16 residues long. Germline loops: CDR1 MNHEY, CDR2 SMNVEV (reference sequence). Trimming shortened V by 2 bases and J by 1 base, and 14 bases separated the two germline ends. The sample was PBMCs. The chain employs TRBV27 and TRBJ1-1; D not resolved. The sequence came from a man between 40 and 49 years old in good health and CMV-seropositive. CDR3 sequence reads: CASSLEYGGSNTEAFF. The CDR3 DNA is TGTGCCAGCAGTTTAGAATATGGAGGATCGAACACTGAAGCTTTCTTT.